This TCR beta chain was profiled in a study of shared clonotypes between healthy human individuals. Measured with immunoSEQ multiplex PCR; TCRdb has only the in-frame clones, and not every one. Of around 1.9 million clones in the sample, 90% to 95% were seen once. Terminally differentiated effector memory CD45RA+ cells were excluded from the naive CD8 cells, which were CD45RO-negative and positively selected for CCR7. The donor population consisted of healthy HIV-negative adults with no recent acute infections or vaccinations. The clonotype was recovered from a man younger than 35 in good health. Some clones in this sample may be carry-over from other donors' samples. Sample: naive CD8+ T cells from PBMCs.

The CDR3 coding sequence is TGTGCCACCAGCAGAGATGCGGCGGACCAAGAGACCCAGTACTTC. It translates to CATSRDAADQETQYF. J is TRBJ2-5 and V is TRBV15; D gene unclear. Trimming cost V 0 bases and J 0 bases, with 8 bases left between them. The CDR3 has 15 residues. Germline V CDR1 and CDR2: LNHNV, YYDKDF (reference sequence).